This TCR beta chain was documented in a study of blood T cell repertoires in COVID-19. This CDR3 has 14 residues. The germline V gene encodes CDR1 LGHDT and CDR2 YNNKEL (reference sequence). V was shortened by 2 bases and J by 0 bases, with 7 bases between the two germline ends. The table came from immunoSEQ multiplex PCR; TCRdb's copy has only in-frame clones and leaves some out. Of about 270,000 clones detected, more than 70% appear once; the ten largest clones hold 3.1%. The chain uses TRBV3-1 (or the pseudogene TRBV3-2) and TRBJ1-2; TRBD1 is a possible D gene (5 bases). The sequenced sample consisted of peripheral blood. This clonotype was obtained from a young woman with acute or convalescent COVID-19. CDR3 DNA: TGTGCCAGCAGCCAATCAGGGTCTAACTATGGCTACACCTTC. Amino acids: CASSQSGSNYGYTF.